What follows are 11 T cell receptor beta chains derived from one specimen sequenced in a study of blood T cell repertoires in COVID-19 (dated by TCRdb to the early 2020s). Receptors were amplified or captured by the immunoSEQ multiplex PCR assay. TCRdb took over this immuneACCESS table, retaining in-frame rearrangements with V and J assigned. Such tables are incomplete; in checked studies, under half of the missing clones stem from an unresolved V gene, and the remainder is unexplained. The table for this sample lists around 380,000 clones; around 84% of them were counted only once. The ten largest clones take up more than 0.85% of the sample. Material for sequencing was peripheral blood. These receptors all come from a human donor with acute or convalescent COVID-19. The donor label of this sample is uncertain.

The chain recombines TRBV14 with TRBJ2-7, with D perhaps matching TRBD1 (6 bases). Per the germline V gene, CDR1 is SGHDN and CDR2 is FVKESK. The V and J ends lost 3 bases and 1 base respectively, with 16 bases between them. CDR3 length equals 16 residues. In DNA form, the CDR3 reads TGTGCCAGCAGCCACTTTCGGACAGCTGGTTCCTACGAGCAGTACTTC. It codes for CASSHFRTAGSYEQYF.

V is TRBV5-6 and J is TRBJ2-1; 7 bases fit TRBD1. Unmatched junction bases numbered 7, after V lost 4 bases and J lost 6 bases. This CDR3 is 14 amino acids long. Germline V gene lookup returns CDR1 SGHDT and CDR2 YYEEEE. The DNA for the CDR3 is TGTGCCAGCAGCCGCATCCGGGACAGCAATGAGCAGTTCTTC. Its protein is CASSRIRDSNEQFF. Based on the CDR3 plus reference TRBV5-6 and TRBJ2-1, the full variable domain is DAGVTQSPTHLIKTRGQQVTLRCSPKSGHDTVSWYQQALGQGPQFIFQYYEEEERQRGNFPDRFSGHQFPNYSSELNVNALLLGDSALYLCASSRIRDSNEQFFGPGTRLTVL.

The CDR3 DNA sequence: TGTGCCAGCAGCCACTCTGGGGCCAACGTCCTGACTTTC. It is translated as CASSHSGANVLTF. The V gene is TRBV11-2, the J gene TRBJ2-6; unclear D gene. The ends were cut back, 5 bases at V and 0 bases at J, with 2 bases in the middle. The CDR3 covers 13 residues. Per the germline V gene, CDR1 is SGHAT and CDR2 is FQNNGV.

DNA for the CDR3: TGTGCCAGCAGTCCCGGGGGGGGGATAACTAACTATGGCTACACCTTC. Its protein product is CASSPGGGITNYGYTF. This chain joins TRBV21-1 and TRBJ1-2. TRBV21-1 corresponds to a pseudogene. CDR3 length equals 16 residues.

The chain couples TRBV6-5 to TRBJ2-5, with 8 bases identical to TRBD2. The V segment lost 3 bases and the J segment 7 bases; nucleotides outside the gene matches: 10. CDR3 length: 15 residues. Germline CDR1 is MNHEY and CDR2 is SVGAGI. CDR3 in DNA: TGTGCCAGCAGTTATAACCTAGCGGGTCACTCGACCCAGTACTTC. Translating it yields CASSYNLAGHSTQYF.

The gene calls are TRBV7-6 and TRBJ1-6; TRBD1 is a possible D gene (5 bases). Germline CDR1 and CDR2: SGHVS and FNYEAQ. V lost 1 base, J lost 8 bases, and 18 bases lay in between. There are 17 residues in the CDR3. CDR3 DNA sequence: TGTGCCAGCAGCTTAGGGTTTGGCCTAGGGGCAGATTCACCCCTCCACTTT. Translation: CASSLGFGLGADSPLHF.

This clone was recorded a few times. The V gene is TRBV6-5, the J gene TRBJ2-7; D is perhaps TRBD1 (5 bases). Deletions cut 6 bases from V and 6 bases from J, with 9 bases between. CDR3 size: 11 residues. The germline V gene encodes CDR1 MNHEY and CDR2 SVGAGI. CDR3 region: CASRSGFEQYF. CDR3 bases: TGTGCCAGCAGGTCAGGGTTCGAGCAGTACTTC.

The genes are TRBV11-2 and TRBJ1-1; D not resolved. This CDR3 spans 16 amino acids. V dropped 5 bases and J dropped 0 bases, with 16 bases sitting between them. Per the germline V gene, CDR1 is SGHAT and CDR2 is FQNNGV. CDR3 loop: CASSRTGTRLNTEAFF. The CDR3 DNA reads TGTGCCAGCAGCCGAACGGGAACTCGCCTGAACACTGAAGCTTTCTTT.

J is TRBJ2-6 and V is TRBV25-1; D is perhaps TRBD2 (7 bases). Germline V gene sequence: CDR1 MGHDK, CDR2 SYGVNS. Trimming cost V 8 bases and J 0 bases, with 20 bases left between them. This CDR3 contains 18 residues. The CDR3 is CASGLGGGAYSGANVLTF. CDR3 coding DNA: TGTGCCAGCGGCCTAGGGGGGGGCGCCTACTCTGGGGCCAACGTCCTGACTTTC.

The rearrangement uses TRBV10-3 and TRBJ1-1; D possibly corresponds to TRBD1 (6 bases). The CDR3 sequence is 15 residues long. Germline V gene sequence: CDR1 ENHRY, CDR2 SYGVKD. Between the trimmed V and J ends, which lost 0 bases and 4 bases, there was a span of 12 bases. CDR3 loop: CAISESTQGATEAFF. The CDR3 DNA is TGTGCCATCAGTGAGTCGACACAGGGCGCCACTGAAGCTTTCTTT.

This clone was counted between two and nine times. The chain links TRBV29-1 to TRBJ1-2, with no clear D. Germline V gene sequence: CDR1 SQVTM, CDR2 ANQGSEA. The V end was cut by 6 bases, the J end by 7 bases, with 9 bases between. The CDR3 totals 10 residues. Here the CDR3 reads CSVASGGYTF. CDR3 nucleotide sequence: TGCAGCGTGGCCTCGGGTGGCTACACCTTC.